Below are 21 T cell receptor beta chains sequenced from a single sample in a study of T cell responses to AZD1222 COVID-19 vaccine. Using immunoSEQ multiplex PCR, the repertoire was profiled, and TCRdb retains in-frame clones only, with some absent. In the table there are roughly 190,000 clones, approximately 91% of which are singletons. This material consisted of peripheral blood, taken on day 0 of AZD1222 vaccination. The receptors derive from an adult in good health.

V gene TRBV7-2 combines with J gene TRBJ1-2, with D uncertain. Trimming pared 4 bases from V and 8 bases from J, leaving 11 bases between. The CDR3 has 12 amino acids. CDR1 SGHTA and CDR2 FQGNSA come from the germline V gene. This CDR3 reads CASSYYLDGYTF. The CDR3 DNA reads TGTGCCAGCAGCTACTACCTCGACGGCTACACCTTC. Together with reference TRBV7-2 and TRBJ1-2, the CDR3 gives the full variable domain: GAGVSQSPSNKVTEKGKDVELRCDPISGHTALYWYRQSLGQGLEFLIYFQGNSAPDKSGLPSDRFSAERTGGSVSTLTIQRTQQEDSAVYLCASSYYLDGYTFGSGTRLTVV.

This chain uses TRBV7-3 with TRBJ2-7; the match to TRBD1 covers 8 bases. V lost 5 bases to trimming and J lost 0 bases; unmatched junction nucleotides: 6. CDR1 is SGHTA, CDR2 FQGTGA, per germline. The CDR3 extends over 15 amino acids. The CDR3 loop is CASSTSGTGSYEQYF. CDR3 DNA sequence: TGTGCCAGCAGCACCTCCGGGACAGGCTCCTACGAGCAGTACTTC.

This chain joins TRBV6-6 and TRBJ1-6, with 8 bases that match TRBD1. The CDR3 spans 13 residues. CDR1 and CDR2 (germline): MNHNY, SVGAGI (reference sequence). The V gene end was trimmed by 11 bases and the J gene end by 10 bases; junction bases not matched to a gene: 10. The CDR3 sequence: CAVGQGFLSPLHF. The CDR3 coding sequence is TGTGCCGTCGGACAGGGATTTTTATCACCCCTCCACTTT.

In DNA, the CDR3 is TGTGCCAGCGCAACAGTGCGAGGCGGGGAGCTGTTTTTT. Translating gives CASATVRGGELFF. The rearrangement joins TRBV14 to TRBJ2-2, with no clear D. In germline, CDR1 is SGHDN, CDR2 FVKESK. Trimming left V 8 bases short and J 7 bases short, with 14 bases between. The length of the CDR3 is 13 residues.

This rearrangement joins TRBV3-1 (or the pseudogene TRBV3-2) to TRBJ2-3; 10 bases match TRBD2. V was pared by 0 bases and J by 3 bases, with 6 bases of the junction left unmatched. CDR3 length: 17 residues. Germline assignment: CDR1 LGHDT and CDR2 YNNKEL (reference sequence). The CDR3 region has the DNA TGTGCCAGCAGCCAAGACGCTGCACTAGCGGGAACAGATACGCAGTATTTT. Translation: CASSQDAALAGTDTQYF.

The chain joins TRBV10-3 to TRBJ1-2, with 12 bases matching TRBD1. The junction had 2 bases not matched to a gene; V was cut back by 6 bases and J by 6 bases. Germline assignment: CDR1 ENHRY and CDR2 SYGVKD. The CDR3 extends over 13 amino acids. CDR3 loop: CAISGTGGDGYTF. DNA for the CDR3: TGTGCCATCAGCGGGACAGGGGGCGATGGCTACACCTTC.

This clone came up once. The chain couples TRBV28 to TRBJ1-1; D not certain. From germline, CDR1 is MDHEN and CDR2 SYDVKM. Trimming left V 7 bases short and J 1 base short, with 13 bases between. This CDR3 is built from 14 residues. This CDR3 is CASNQDGRNTEAFF. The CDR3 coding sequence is TGTGCCAGCAACCAAGACGGAAGGAACACTGAAGCTTTCTTT.

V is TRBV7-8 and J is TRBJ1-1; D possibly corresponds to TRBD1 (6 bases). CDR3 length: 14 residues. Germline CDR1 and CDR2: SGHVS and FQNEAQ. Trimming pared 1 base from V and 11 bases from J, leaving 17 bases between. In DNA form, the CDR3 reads TGTGCCAGCAGCTTAGGGACAGCCGCTTCGGGGGCTTTCTTT. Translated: CASSLGTAASGAFF.

CDR3 DNA: TGTGCCAGCAAGGACAGGGGGCTTTCACCCCTCCACTTT. It is translated as CASKDRGLSPLHF. V and J are TRBV27 and TRBJ1-6; 11 positions agree with TRBD1. Germline loops: CDR1 MNHEY, CDR2 SMNVEV (reference sequence). The CDR3 spans 13 residues. Trimming cost V 7 bases and J 9 bases; bases outside gene matches: 2.

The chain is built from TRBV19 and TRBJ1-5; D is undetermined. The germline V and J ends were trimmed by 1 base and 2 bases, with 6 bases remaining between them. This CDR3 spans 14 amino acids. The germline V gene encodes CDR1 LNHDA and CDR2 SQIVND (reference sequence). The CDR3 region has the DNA TGTGCCAGTAGTATAGTCGGCGGCAATCAGCCCCAGCATTTT. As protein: CASSIVGGNQPQHF.

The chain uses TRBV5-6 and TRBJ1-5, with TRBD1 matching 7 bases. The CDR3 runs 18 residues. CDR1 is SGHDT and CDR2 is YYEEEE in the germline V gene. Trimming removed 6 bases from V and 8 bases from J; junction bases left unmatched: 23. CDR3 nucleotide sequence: TGTGCCAGCATCCGACCAGAGGGGGCCTCCGTGTTTTGGAAGCCCCAGCATTTT. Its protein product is CASIRPEGASVFWKPQHF.

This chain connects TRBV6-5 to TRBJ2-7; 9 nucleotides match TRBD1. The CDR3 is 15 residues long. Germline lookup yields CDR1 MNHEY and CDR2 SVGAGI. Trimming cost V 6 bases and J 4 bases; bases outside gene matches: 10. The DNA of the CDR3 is TGTGCCAGCAGACCAGACAGGGGGGACAATTACGAGCAGTACTTC. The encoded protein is CASRPDRGDNYEQYF.

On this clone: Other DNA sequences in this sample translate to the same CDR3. In nucleotides, the CDR3 is TGTGCCAGCAGCCTCCGGGATTCCTACGAGCAGTACTTC. Translation: CASSLRDSYEQYF. The chain has TRBV7-3 and TRBJ2-7; a possible D gene is TRBD2 (5 bases). The CDR3 sequence is 13 residues long. Germline V lookup: CDR1 SGHTA, CDR2 FQGTGA. The V gene lost 5 bases and the J gene lost 1 base, with 9 bases spanning the gap.

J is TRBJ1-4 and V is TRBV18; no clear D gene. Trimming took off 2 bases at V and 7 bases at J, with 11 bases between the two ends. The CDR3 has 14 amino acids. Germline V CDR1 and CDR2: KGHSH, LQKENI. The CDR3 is CASSPMAQAEKLFF. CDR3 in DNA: TGTGCCAGCTCACCAATGGCCCAGGCTGAAAAACTGTTTTTT.

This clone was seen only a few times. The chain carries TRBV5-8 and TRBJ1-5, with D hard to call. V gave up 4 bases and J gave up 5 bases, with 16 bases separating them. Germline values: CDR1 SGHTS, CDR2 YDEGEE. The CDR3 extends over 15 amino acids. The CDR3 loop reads CASSTVGSPHQPQHF. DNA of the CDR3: TGTGCCAGCAGCACCGTGGGGAGCCCCCATCAGCCCCAGCATTTT.

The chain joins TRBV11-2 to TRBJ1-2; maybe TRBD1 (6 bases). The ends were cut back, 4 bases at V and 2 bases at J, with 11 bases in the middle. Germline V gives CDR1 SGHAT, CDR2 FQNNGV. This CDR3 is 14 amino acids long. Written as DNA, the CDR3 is TGTGCCAGCAGCTCGACAGGACCAAACTATGGCTACACCTTC. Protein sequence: CASSSTGPNYGYTF. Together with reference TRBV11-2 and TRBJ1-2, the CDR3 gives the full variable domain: EAGVAQSPRYKIIEKRQSVAFWCNPISGHATLYWYQQILGQGPKLLIQFQNNGVVDDSQLPKDRFSAERLKGVDSTLKIQPAKLEDSAVYLCASSSTGPNYGYTFGSGTRLTVV.

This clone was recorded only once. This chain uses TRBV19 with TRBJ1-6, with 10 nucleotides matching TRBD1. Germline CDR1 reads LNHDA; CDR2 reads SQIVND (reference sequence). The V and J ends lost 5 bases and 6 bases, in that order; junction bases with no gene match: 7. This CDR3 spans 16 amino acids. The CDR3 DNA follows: TGTGCCAGTAGTCCGAGGGACAGGGGAGCTAATTCACCCCTCCACTTT. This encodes CASSPRDRGANSPLHF.

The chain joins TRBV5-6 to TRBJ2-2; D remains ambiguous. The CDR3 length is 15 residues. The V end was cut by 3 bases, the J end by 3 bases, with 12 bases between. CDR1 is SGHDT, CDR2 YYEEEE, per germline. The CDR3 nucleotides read TGTGCCAGCAGCTCGAGACGGGTGTACACCGGGGAGCTGTTTTTT. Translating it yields CASSSRRVYTGELFF.

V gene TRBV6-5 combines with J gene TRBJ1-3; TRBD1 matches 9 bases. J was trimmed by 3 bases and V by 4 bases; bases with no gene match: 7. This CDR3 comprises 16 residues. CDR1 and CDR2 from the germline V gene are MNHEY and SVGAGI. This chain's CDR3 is CASSSPGTGIGNTIYF. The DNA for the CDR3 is TGTGCCAGCAGTTCCCCCGGGACAGGGATTGGAAACACCATATATTTT.

The CDR3 bases are TGTGCCAGCAGCTTAGAAGGACTAGGGGACAATGAGCAGTTCTTC. Encoded protein: CASSLEGLGDNEQFF. The chain employs TRBV7-8 and TRBJ2-1, with 7 nucleotides matching TRBD2. Looked up from germline, CDR1 is SGHVS and CDR2 is FQNEAQ. CDR3 size: 15 residues. The J segment lost 5 bases and the V segment lost 1 base, leaving 5 bases of the junction unmatched.

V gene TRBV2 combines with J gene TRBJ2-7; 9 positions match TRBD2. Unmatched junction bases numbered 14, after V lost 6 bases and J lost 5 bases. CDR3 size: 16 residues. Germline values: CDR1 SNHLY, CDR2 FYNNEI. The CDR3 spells CASSKPLAGHHNEQYF. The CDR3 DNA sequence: TGTGCCAGCAGCAAACCGCTAGCGGGGCACCACAACGAGCAGTACTTC.